The source of this T cell receptor beta chain is a study of OX40 agonist ivuxolimab in advanced cancers. Study at large: A mean age of around 63 years, range about 20 to 79, was recorded, and over 65% were male. Study results and limitations: Circulating CD4+ and CD8+ T cells showed clonal expansion by week 6 at 0.1 to 3.0 mg/kg.

As regards this clone: Its antigen is undetermined.

CDR3 size: 20 residues. With 1 base removed from V and 0 bases from J, the gap between germline ends came to 22 bases. The germline V gene encodes CDR1 SGHVS and CDR2 FQNEAQ. The table came from immunoSEQ multiplex PCR; TCRdb's copy has only in-frame clones and leaves some out. The sample has about 80,000 clones; approximately 86% are singletons. J is TRBJ2-4 and V is TRBV7-8; D is unclear. Here the sequenced sample was CD4+ or CD8+ T cells sorted from blood, taken in a trial of the OX40 agonist ivuxolimab. The receptor was derived from an adult with an advanced solid tumor such as melanoma, head and neck, liver or kidney cancer. The CDR3 loop reads CASSLEGRNVGQLAKNIQYF. The DNA of the CDR3 is TGTGCCAGCAGCTTAGAGGGCCGGAATGTGGGTCAACTAGCCAAAAACATTCAGTACTTC.